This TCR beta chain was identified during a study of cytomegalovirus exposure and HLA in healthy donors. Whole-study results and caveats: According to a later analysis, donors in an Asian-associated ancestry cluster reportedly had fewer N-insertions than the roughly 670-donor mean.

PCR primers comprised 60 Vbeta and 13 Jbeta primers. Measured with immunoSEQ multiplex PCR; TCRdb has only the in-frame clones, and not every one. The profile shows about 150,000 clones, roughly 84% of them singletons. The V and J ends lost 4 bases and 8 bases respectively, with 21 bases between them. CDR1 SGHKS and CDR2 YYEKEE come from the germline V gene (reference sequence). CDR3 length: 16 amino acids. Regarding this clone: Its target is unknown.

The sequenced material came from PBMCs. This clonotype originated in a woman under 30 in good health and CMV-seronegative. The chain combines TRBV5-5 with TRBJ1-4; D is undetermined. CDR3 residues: CASSPAGAGGDEKLFF. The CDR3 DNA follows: TGTGCCAGCAGCCCCGCGGGTGCGGGTGGTGACGAAAAACTGTTTTTT.